This section outlines one T cell receptor (beta chain) sequence together with its context. The source of the sample is a study of blood T cell repertoires in COVID-19. In the study overall: T cells, B-cell-depleted T cells, or PBMCs provided the cDNA or gDNA that served as material.

Trimming shortened V by 0 bases and J by 0 bases, and 18 bases separated the two germline ends. This CDR3 region has 19 residues. Germline-derived CDR1 and CDR2 are SGHTA and FQGNSA. Profiling relied on immunoSEQ multiplex PCR, and the TCRdb table lists in-frame clones only, not all of them. The sample contains about 280,000 clones, 85% of which appear only once. Sequences were obtained from peripheral blood. The chain combines TRBV7-2 with TRBJ2-4, with a tentative D call TRBD1 (5 bases). This clonotype originated in a human donor in a cohort sampled during active COVID-19. The CDR3 DNA sequence: TGTGCCAGCAGCTTAGCGGGGCGCGGAACGGTGCAAGCCAAAAACATTCAGTACTTC. Its translation: CASSLAGRGTVQAKNIQYF. Full variable domain (outside the CDR3, taken from reference TRBV7-2 and TRBJ2-4): GAGVSQSPSNKVTEKGKDVELRCDPISGHTALYWYRQSLGQGLEFLIYFQGNSAPDKSGLPSDRFSAERTGGSVSTLTIQRTQQEDSAVYLCASSLAGRGTVQAKNIQYFGAGTRLSVL.